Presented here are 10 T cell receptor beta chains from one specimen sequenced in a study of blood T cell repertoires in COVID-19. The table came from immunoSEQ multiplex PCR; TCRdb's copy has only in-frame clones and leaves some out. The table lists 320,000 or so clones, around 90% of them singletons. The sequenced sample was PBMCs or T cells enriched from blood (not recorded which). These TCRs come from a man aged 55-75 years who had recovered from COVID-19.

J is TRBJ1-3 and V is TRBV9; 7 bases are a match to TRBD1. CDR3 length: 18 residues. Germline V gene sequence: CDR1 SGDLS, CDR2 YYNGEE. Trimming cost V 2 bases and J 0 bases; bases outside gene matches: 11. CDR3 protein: CASSVWGTAPTSGNTIYF. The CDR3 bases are TGTGCCAGCAGCGTTTGGGGGACAGCTCCTACCTCTGGAAACACCATATATTTT.

In DNA form, the CDR3 reads TGTGCCAGCAGCGTCATACCGGGTAGCTCCTACAATGAGCAGTTCTTC. This codes for CASSVIPGSSYNEQFF. The V call is TRBV9, the J call TRBJ2-1; D unresolved. The CDR3 totals 16 residues. The V gene lost 2 bases and the J gene lost 0 bases, with 12 bases spanning the gap. Germline CDR1 is SGDLS and CDR2 is YYNGEE.

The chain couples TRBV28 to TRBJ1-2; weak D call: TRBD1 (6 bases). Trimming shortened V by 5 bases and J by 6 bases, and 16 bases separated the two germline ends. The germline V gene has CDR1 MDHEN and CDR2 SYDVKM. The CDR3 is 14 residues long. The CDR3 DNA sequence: TGTGCCAGCAGTACCCAAACAGGGATCCATGGCTACACCTTC. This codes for CASSTQTGIHGYTF.

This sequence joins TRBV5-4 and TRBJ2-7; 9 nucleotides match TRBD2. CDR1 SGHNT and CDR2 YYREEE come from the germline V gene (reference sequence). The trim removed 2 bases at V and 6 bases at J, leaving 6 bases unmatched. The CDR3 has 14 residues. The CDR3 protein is CASSFPGTSSEQYF. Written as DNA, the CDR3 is TGTGCCAGCAGCTTTCCCGGGACTAGCTCCGAGCAGTACTTC.

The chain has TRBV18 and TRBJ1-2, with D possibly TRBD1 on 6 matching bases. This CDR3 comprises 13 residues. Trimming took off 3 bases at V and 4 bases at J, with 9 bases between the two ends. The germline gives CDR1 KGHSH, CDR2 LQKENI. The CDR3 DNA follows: TGTGCCAGCTCACCGGGGGGGCTCTATGGCTACACCTTC. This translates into CASSPGGLYGYTF. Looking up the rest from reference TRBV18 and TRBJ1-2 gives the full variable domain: NAGVMQNPRHLVRRRGQEARLRCSPMKGHSHVYWYRQLPEEGLKFMVYLQKENIIDESGMPKERFSAEFPKEGPSILRIQQVVRGDSAAYFCASSPGGLYGYTFGSGTRLTVV.

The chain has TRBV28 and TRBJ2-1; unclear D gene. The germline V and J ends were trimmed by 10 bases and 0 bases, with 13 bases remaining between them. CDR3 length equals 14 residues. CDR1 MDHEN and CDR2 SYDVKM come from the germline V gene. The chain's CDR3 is CATAVGASYNEQFF. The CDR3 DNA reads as TGTGCCACCGCGGTAGGTGCCTCCTACAATGAGCAGTTCTTC.

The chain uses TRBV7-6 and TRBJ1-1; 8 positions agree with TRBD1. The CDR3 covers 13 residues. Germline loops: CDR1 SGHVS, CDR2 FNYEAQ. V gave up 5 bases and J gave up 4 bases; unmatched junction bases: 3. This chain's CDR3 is CASSRDRGTEAFF. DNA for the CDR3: TGTGCCAGCAGCCGAGACAGGGGCACTGAAGCTTTCTTT.

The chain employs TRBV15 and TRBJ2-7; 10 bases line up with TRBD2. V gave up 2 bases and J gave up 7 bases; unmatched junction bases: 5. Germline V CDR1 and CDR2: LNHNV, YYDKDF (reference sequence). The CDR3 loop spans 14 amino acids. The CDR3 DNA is TGTGCCACCAGCAGAACCCGGACTAGCGGTGAGCAGTACTTC. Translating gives CATSRTRTSGEQYF. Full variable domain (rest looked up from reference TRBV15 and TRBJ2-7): DAMVIQNPRYQVTQFGKPVTLSCSQTLNHNVMYWYQQKSSQAPKLLFHYYDKDFNNEADTPDNFQSRRPNTSFCFLDIRSPGLGDTAMYLCATSRTRTSGEQYFGPGTRLTVT.

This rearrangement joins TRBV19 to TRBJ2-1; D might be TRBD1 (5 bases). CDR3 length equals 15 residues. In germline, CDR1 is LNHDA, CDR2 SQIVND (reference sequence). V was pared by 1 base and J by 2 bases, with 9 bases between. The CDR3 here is CASSIGPGTYNEQFF. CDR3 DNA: TGTGCCAGTAGTATAGGCCCAGGGACCTACAATGAGCAGTTCTTC.

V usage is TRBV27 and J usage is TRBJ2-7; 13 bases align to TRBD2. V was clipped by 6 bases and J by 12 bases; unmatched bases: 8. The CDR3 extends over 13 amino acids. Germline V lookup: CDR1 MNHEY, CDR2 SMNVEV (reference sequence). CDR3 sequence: CASSSTSGRARYF. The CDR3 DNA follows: TGTGCCAGCAGCTCAACTAGCGGGAGGGCGCGGTACTTC.